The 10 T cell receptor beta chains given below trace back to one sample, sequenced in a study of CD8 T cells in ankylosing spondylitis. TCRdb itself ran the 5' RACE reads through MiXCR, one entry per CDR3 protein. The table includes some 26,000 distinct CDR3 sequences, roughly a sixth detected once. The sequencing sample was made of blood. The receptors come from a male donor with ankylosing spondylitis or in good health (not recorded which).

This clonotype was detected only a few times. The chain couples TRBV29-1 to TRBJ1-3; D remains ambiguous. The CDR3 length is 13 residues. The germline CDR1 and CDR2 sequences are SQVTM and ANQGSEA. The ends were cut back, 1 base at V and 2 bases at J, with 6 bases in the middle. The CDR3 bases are TGCAGCGTTGAAGGGGGAGCTGGAAACACCATATATTTT. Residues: CSVEGGAGNTIYF.

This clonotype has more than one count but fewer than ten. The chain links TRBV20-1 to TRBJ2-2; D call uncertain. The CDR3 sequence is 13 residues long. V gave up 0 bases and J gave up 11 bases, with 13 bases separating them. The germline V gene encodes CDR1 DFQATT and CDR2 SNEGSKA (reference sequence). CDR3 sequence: CSARDSLLQELFF. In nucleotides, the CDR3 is TGCAGTGCTAGAGATAGCCTCCTTCAAGAGCTGTTTTTT.

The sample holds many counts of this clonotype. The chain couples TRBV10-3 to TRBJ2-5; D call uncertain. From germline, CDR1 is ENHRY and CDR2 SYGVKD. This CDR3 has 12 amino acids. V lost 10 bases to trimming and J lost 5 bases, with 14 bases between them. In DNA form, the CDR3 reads TGTGCCACCTTGGGGATCCGGGAGACCCAGTACTTC. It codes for CATLGIRETQYF.

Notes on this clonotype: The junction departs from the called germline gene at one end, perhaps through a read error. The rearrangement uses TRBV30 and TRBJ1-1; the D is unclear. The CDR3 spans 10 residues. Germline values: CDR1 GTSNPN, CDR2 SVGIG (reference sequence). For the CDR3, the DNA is TGTGCCTGGAGTGCGCTTTGGGTGATCTTT. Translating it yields CAWSALWVIF. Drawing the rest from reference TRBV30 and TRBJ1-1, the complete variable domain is SQTIHQWPATLVQPVGSPLSLECTVEGTSNPNLYWYRQAAGRGLQLLFYSVGIGQISSEVPQNLSASRPQDRQFILSSKKLLLSDSGFYLCAWSALWVIFGQGTRLTVV.

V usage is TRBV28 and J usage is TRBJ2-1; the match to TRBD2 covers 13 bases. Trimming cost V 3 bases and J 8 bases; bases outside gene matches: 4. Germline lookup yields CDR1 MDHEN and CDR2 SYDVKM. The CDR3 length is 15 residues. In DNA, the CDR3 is TGTGCCAGCAGTTTCGGCACTAGCGGGGGGGATGAGCAGTTCTTC. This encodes CASSFGTSGGDEQFF. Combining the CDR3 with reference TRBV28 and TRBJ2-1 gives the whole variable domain DVKVTQSSRYLVKRTGEKVFLECVQDMDHENMFWYRQDPGLGLRLIYFSYDVKMKEKGDIPEGYSVSREKKERFSLILESASTNQTSMYLCASSFGTSGGDEQFFGPGTRLTVL.

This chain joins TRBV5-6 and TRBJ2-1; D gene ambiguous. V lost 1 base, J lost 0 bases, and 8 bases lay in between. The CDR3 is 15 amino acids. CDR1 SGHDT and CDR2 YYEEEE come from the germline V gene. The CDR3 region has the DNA TGTGCCAGCAGCTTGATCCAGAGCTCCTACAATGAGCAGTTCTTC. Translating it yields CASSLIQSSYNEQFF.

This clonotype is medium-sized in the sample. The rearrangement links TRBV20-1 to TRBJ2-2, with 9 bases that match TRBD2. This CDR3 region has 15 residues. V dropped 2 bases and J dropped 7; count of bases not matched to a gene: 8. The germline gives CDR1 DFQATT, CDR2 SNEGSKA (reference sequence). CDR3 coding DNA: TGCAGTGCTAGAATAGCGGGAGTCTCCGGCGGGGAGCTGTTTTTT. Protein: CSARIAGVSGGELFF.

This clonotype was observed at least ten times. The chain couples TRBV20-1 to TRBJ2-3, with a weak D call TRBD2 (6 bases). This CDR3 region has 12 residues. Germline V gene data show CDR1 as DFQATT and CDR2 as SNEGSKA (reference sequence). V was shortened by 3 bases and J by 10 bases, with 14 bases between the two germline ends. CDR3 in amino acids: CSARPGDWAQYF. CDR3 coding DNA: TGCAGTGCTAGGCCGGGGGATTGGGCGCAGTATTTT.

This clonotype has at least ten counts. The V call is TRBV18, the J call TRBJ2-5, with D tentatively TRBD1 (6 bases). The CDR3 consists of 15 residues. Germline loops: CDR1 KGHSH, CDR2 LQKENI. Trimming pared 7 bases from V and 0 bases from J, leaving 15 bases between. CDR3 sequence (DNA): TGTGCCAGCTGCGACAGGAACACGTACCAAGAGACCCAGTACTTC. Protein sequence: CASCDRNTYQETQYF.

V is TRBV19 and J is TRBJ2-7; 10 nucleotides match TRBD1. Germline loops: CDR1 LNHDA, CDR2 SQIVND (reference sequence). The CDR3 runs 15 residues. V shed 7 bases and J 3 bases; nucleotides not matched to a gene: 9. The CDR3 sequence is CASKVGTGDIYEQYF. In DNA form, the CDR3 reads TGTGCCAGTAAGGTCGGGACAGGGGACATCTACGAGCAGTACTTC. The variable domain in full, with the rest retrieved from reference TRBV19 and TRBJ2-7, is DGGITQSPKYLFRKEGQNVTLSCEQNLNHDAMYWYRQDPGQGLRLIYYSQIVNDFQKGDIAEGYSVSREKKESFPLTVTSAQKNPTAFYLCASKVGTGDIYEQYFGPGTRLTVT.